One and the same sample provided the 17 T cell receptor beta chains below, sequenced in a study of T cell repertoires in cytomegalovirus infection. MiXCR, applied by TCRdb to the reads, yields one record per CDR3 protein. This sample has roughly 240,000 distinct CDR3 sequences, with around 6.6% found just once. Sequencing input: PBMCs. These TCRs come from a human donor in good health (CMV status not recorded). Some clones in this sample may be carry-over from other donors' samples.

This clonotype was detected ten times or more. This sequence joins TRBV20-1 and TRBJ2-1; 8 bases are a match to TRBD2. V lost 5 bases to trimming and J lost 6 bases; unmatched junction nucleotides: 12. The CDR3 loop spans 15 amino acids. Germline CDR1 reads DFQATT; CDR2 reads SNEGSKA (reference sequence). In DNA, the CDR3 is TGCAGTGCTTCAGGCCCAGCGGGGGCCGGCAATGAGCAGTTCTTC. Encoded protein: CSASGPAGAGNEQFF.

This clonotype has more than one count but fewer than ten. The chain links TRBV20-1 to TRBJ1-1; tentatively, D is TRBD1 (6 bases). The V end was cut by 6 bases, the J end by 11 bases, with 19 bases between. CDR3 length: 12 residues. From germline, CDR1 is DFQATT and CDR2 SNEGSKA (reference sequence). The CDR3, as DNA: TGCAGTGCCCACGGGACAAGAGGCAAGGCTTTCTTT. Encoded protein: CSAHGTRGKAFF.

This clonotype was detected ten times or more. This chain links TRBV20-1 with TRBJ2-7, with 10 bases aligning to TRBD2. Germline loops: CDR1 DFQATT, CDR2 SNEGSKA (reference sequence). CDR3 length equals 14 residues. J lost 3 bases, V lost 2 bases, and 4 bases had no gene match. In DNA, the CDR3 is TGCAGTGCTAGATCTAGCGGGGGCTACTACGAGCAGTACTTC. Protein sequence: CSARSSGGYYEQYF.

This clonotype appeared many times. The V call is TRBV5-4, the J call TRBJ1-1; D gene ambiguous. Per germline, CDR1 SGHNT and CDR2 YYREEE (reference sequence). The CDR3 length is 14 residues. V gave up 4 bases and J gave up 2 bases, with 12 bases separating them. The DNA of the CDR3 is TGTGCCAGCAGCCGTACCCTGGCAAACACTGAAGCTTTCTTT. Translated, it gives CASSRTLANTEAFF.

The table lists this clonotype with many counts. V usage is TRBV5-1 and J usage is TRBJ2-1; D remains unclear. CDR1 is SGHRS and CDR2 is YFSETQ in the germline V gene. This CDR3 comprises 14 residues. V lost 7 bases, J lost 9 bases, and 20 bases lay in between. The CDR3 reads CASSTGGFSGEQFF. In nucleotides, the CDR3 is TGCGCCAGCTCCACTGGCGGATTCTCGGGTGAGCAGTTCTTC. Full variable domain (rest looked up from reference TRBV5-1 and TRBJ2-1): KAGVTQTPRYLIKTRGQQVTLSCSPISGHRSVSWYQQTPGQGLQFLFEYFSETQRNKGNFPGRFSGRQFSNSRSEMNVSTLELGDSALYLCASSTGGFSGEQFFGPGTRLTVL.

This clonotype was seen repeatedly, ten times or more. Here the CDR3 reads CASSYSTTSGARSYNEQFF. The CDR3 DNA sequence: TGTGCCAGCAGTTACTCGACGACTAGCGGGGCCCGCTCCTACAATGAGCAGTTCTTC. This chain links TRBV6-2 or TRBV6-3 with TRBJ2-1; the match to TRBD2 covers 11 bases. The V segment lost 0 bases and the J segment 0 bases; nucleotides outside the gene matches: 7. This CDR3 spans 19 amino acids. Germline-derived CDR1 and CDR2 are MNHEY and SVGEGT.

This clonotype was observed many times. V is TRBV6-6 and J is TRBJ2-7; 8 bases are a match to TRBD1. V lost 6 bases to trimming and J lost 0 bases; unmatched junction nucleotides: 7. The CDR3 covers 15 residues. Germline V lookup: CDR1 MNHNY, CDR2 SVGAGI (reference sequence). The CDR3 nucleotides read TGTGCCAGCAGGATGACTACAGGGGGCTCCTACGAGCAGTACTTC. Translation gives CASRMTTGGSYEQYF.

This chain uses TRBV7-3 with TRBJ1-1, with D possibly TRBD1 on 6 matching bases. CDR1 SGHTA and CDR2 FQGTGA come from the germline V gene. Trimming took 6 bases from V and 6 from J, leaving 14 bases between them. This CDR3 is built from 13 residues. Here the CDR3 reads CASRQTQGAEAFF. The CDR3 bases are TGTGCCAGCAGGCAGACACAGGGAGCTGAAGCTTTCTTT. Variable domain in full (rest from reference TRBV7-3 and TRBJ1-1): GAGVSQTPSNKVTEKGKYVELRCDPISGHTALYWYRQSLGQGPEFLIYFQGTGAADDSGLPNDRFFAVRPEGSVSTLKIQRTERGDSAVYLCASRQTQGAEAFFGQGTRLTVV.

The table lists this clonotype with many counts. The chain links TRBV20-1 to TRBJ1-5, with unresolved D. The CDR3 is 13 residues long. The germline V gene has CDR1 DFQATT and CDR2 SNEGSKA (reference sequence). Trimming cost V 5 bases and J 5 bases, with 13 bases left between them. The CDR3 DNA follows: TGCAGTGCTTCTCAAGGGTCGGATCAGCCCCAGCATTTT. Translating it yields CSASQGSDQPQHF.

This clonotype appeared a few times. CDR3: CASSTQTNTEAFF. CDR3 in DNA: TGCGCCAGCAGTACCCAGACGAACACTGAAGCTTTCTTT. The V call is TRBV5-1, the J call TRBJ1-1; no reliable D call. CDR3 length equals 13 residues. Trimming pared 5 bases from V and 1 base from J, leaving 9 bases between. Germline values: CDR1 SGHRS, CDR2 YFSETQ.

This clonotype was seen many times. The chain combines TRBV12-3 or TRBV12-4 with TRBJ2-1; 15 bases map to TRBD2. This CDR3 is built from 17 residues. V dropped 6 bases and J dropped 2; count of bases not matched to a gene: 5. CDR3 sequence: CASRPGLAGGTYNEQFF. The CDR3 DNA follows: TGTGCCAGCAGACCGGGACTAGCGGGGGGCACCTACAATGAGCAGTTCTTC.

A few counts support this clonotype. The genes are TRBV4-2 and TRBJ2-7; a weak D match, TRBD2 (6 bases). V lost 0 bases and J 6 bases, leaving 15 bases between the germline ends. The CDR3 runs to 15 residues. Germline V gene data show CDR1 as LGHNA and CDR2 as YNFKEQ. This CDR3 is CASSQDGRGLVEQYF. The DNA for the CDR3 is TGTGCCAGCAGCCAAGATGGGCGGGGTCTTGTCGAGCAGTACTTC.

This clonotype has a handful of counts. The genes are TRBV29-1 and TRBJ2-3; maybe TRBD2 (6 bases). The CDR3 has 12 amino acids. Germline CDR1 is SQVTM and CDR2 is ANQGSEA. Deletions cut 2 bases from V and 4 bases from J, with 7 bases between. For the CDR3, the DNA is TGCAGCGTTGAACTAGCGTCAGATACGCAGTATTTT. Its translation is CSVELASDTQYF.

The table lists this clonotype with many counts. This rearrangement joins TRBV9 to TRBJ1-1; 8 nucleotides line up with TRBD1. V dropped 4 bases and J dropped 11; count of bases not matched to a gene: 31. Germline V gene sequence: CDR1 SGDLS, CDR2 YYNGEE. This CDR3 is 20 amino acids long. CDR3 DNA: TGTGCCAGCAGCCATCCCGGGACAGGCGTAGCAAGCCACCTCCCAAGTAACGCTTTCTTT. Protein sequence: CASSHPGTGVASHLPSNAFF. Using reference TRBV9 and TRBJ1-1 for the parts outside the CDR3, the full variable domain is DSGVTQTPKHLITATGQRVTLRCSPRSGDLSVYWYQQSLDQGLQFLIQYYNGEERAKGNILERFSAQQFPDLHSELNLSSLELGDSALYFCASSHPGTGVASHLPSNAFFGQGTRLTVV.

This clonotype was counted at least ten times. This chain links TRBV6-6 with TRBJ2-3, with D tentatively TRBD1 (6 bases). Per the germline V gene, CDR1 is MNHNY and CDR2 is SVGAGI (reference sequence). Between the trimmed V and J ends, which lost 0 bases and 2 bases, there was a span of 9 bases. The CDR3 is 15 amino acids. The CDR3 bases are TGTGCCAGCAGTTACTCCCGGGACACCACAGATACGCAGTATTTT. Translated: CASSYSRDTTDTQYF.

In this sample, this clonotype turned up many times. The V call is TRBV7-2, the J call TRBJ2-7; possibly TRBD1 or TRBD2 for D (6 bases each). The V end was cut by 2 bases, the J end by 7 bases, with 18 bases between. Germline V gene data show CDR1 as SGHTA and CDR2 as FQGNSA. The CDR3 runs 15 residues. The CDR3 DNA is TGTGCCAGCAGCTTAAGGACCGGGGGCGAAAGGGAGCAGTACTTC. Translating gives CASSLRTGGEREQYF.

V and J are TRBV20-1 and TRBJ2-5; the D is unclear. Germline CDR1 reads DFQATT; CDR2 reads SNEGSKA (reference sequence). Trimming removed 3 bases at V and 3 bases at J, with 11 bases between. The CDR3 covers 13 residues. As DNA, the CDR3 is TGCAGTGCTAGGGAGCCCCTTGAAGAGACCCAGTACTTC. This sequence encodes CSAREPLEETQYF.